A single sample gave rise to the 29 T cell receptor beta chains below, sequenced in a study of T cell responses to AZD1222 COVID-19 vaccine. The method was immunoSEQ multiplex PCR; TCRdb's version includes in-frame clones alone and lacks a portion of them. In the table there are under 150,000 clones, approximately 90% of which are singletons. The sequenced sample was peripheral blood, obtained on day 0 of AZD1222 vaccination. All receptors derive from an adult in good health.

The rearrangement links TRBV28 to TRBJ2-7, with 9 nucleotides matching TRBD1. V gave up 4 bases and J gave up 0 bases; unmatched junction bases: 4. This CDR3 region has 15 residues. In germline, CDR1 is MDHEN, CDR2 SYDVKM. The CDR3 reads CASSWTGVLSYEQYF. In DNA, the CDR3 is TGTGCCAGCAGTTGGACAGGGGTCCTCTCCTACGAGCAGTACTTC.

The V call is TRBV4-1, the J call TRBJ2-1, with no clear D. The CDR3 has 13 residues. Germline-derived CDR1 and CDR2 are MGHRA and YSYEKL. V was trimmed by 2 bases and J by 4 bases, leaving 6 bases between them. The CDR3 DNA reads as TGCGCCAGCAGCCAAATTCCGTACAATGAGCAGTTCTTC. Translation gives CASSQIPYNEQFF.

This chain connects TRBV6-5 to TRBJ1-1; D uncertain. This CDR3 spans 11 amino acids. In germline, CDR1 is MNHEY, CDR2 SVGAGI. Trimming shortened V by 2 bases and J by 9 bases, and 7 bases separated the two germline ends. CDR3 sequence (DNA): TGTGCCAGCAGTTACAACGGACAAGCTTTCTTT. Protein: CASSYNGQAFF.

The genes are TRBV11-2 and TRBJ2-3; 9 bases match TRBD2. CDR3 length equals 17 residues. With 1 base clipped from V and 2 bases from J, the junction kept 7 bases outside the gene matches. CDR1 is SGHAT and CDR2 is FQNNGV in the germline V gene. CDR3 nucleotides: TGTGCCAGCAGCTTAGCGGGTAGCGGGAGTATCACAGATACGCAGTATTTT. This gives the protein CASSLAGSGSITDTQYF.

The CDR3 bases are TGCGCCAGCAGTGAGCTTGTAAACGGGGAGCTGTTTTTT. This encodes CASSELVNGELFF. The rearrangement uses TRBV10-1 and TRBJ2-2, with D hard to call. Germline CDR1 reads WNHNN; CDR2 reads SYGVQD (reference sequence). Trimming removed 2 bases from V and 7 bases from J, with 8 bases in between. This CDR3 region has 13 residues.

The chain links TRBV6-6 to TRBJ2-5, with a tentative D call TRBD1 (6 bases). Germline CDR1 MNHNY, CDR2 SVGAGI (reference sequence). The CDR3 is made up of 14 amino acids. The V gene lost 5 bases and the J gene lost 5 bases, with 15 bases spanning the gap. The CDR3, as DNA: TGTGCCAGCAGTAGAACAGGGTATGGGGAGACCCAGTACTTC. It is translated as CASSRTGYGETQYF.

This chain links TRBV5-1 with TRBJ1-4, with D perhaps TRBD1 (5 bases). Germline values: CDR1 SGHRS, CDR2 YFSETQ. Trimming took 1 base from V and 6 from J, leaving 19 bases between them. The CDR3 contains 17 residues. For the CDR3, the DNA is TGCGCCAGCAGCTTGACAGCGAAGAGGGGCTGGGATGAAAAACTGTTTTTT. It translates to CASSLTAKRGWDEKLFF.

V and J are TRBV5-1 and TRBJ2-1, with D perhaps being TRBD1 or TRBD2 (5 bases each). Looked up from germline, CDR1 is SGHRS and CDR2 is YFSETQ. The CDR3 runs to 15 residues. The germline V and J ends were trimmed by 0 bases and 3 bases, with 10 bases remaining between them. CDR3 sequence reads: CASSLDQGVYNEQFF. CDR3 in DNA: TGCGCCAGCAGCTTGGATCAGGGAGTCTACAATGAGCAGTTCTTC.

This clone has a single count. The V and J genes are TRBV7-9 and TRBJ2-5; TRBD2 agrees at 10 bases. CDR1 and CDR2 (germline): SEHNR, FQNEAQ (reference sequence). The V and J ends lost 4 bases and 1 base, in that order; junction bases with no gene match: 3. This CDR3 is built from 15 residues. The CDR3 protein is CASSSGTSAQETQYF. CDR3 nucleotide sequence: TGTGCCAGCAGCTCGGGGACTAGCGCCCAAGAGACCCAGTACTTC.

The chain joins TRBV2 to TRBJ1-1; D possibly corresponds to TRBD1 (6 bases). Germline CDR1 is SNHLY and CDR2 is FYNNEI. V dropped 3 bases and J dropped 6 bases, with 17 bases sitting between them. The CDR3 runs 15 residues. CDR3 bases: TGTGCCAGCAGTGAGAGGGCCAGGGGAAACCCTGAAGCTTTCTTT. Translation: CASSERARGNPEAFF.

This chain uses TRBV9 with TRBJ2-5; TRBD2 agrees at 14 bases. The CDR3 has 15 residues. With V trimmed by 1 base and J by 9 bases, 5 bases remained unmatched. CDR1 and CDR2 (germline): SGDLS, YYNGEE. The CDR3 region is CASSVMGLAGEAQYF. The CDR3 bases are TGTGCCAGCAGCGTAATGGGACTAGCGGGGGAGGCCCAGTACTTC. Full variable domain (missing parts from reference TRBV9 and TRBJ2-5): DSGVTQTPKHLITATGQRVTLRCSPRSGDLSVYWYQQSLDQGLQFLIQYYNGEERAKGNILERFSAQQFPDLHSELNLSSLELGDSALYFCASSVMGLAGEAQYFGPGTRLLVL.

The chain uses TRBV7-9 and TRBJ1-5; D may be TRBD1 (5 bases). V was shortened by 8 bases and J by 4 bases, with 12 bases between the two germline ends. Germline V gene sequence: CDR1 SEHNR, CDR2 FQNEAQ (reference sequence). CDR3 length: 13 residues. CDR3 bases: TGTGCCAGCGGCCGGGGGGGGAATCAGCCCCAGCATTTT. As protein: CASGRGGNQPQHF.

This clone was seen a few times. The rearrangement links TRBV4-3 to TRBJ2-7; D not resolved. The CDR3 extends over 13 amino acids. The germline V gene encodes CDR1 LGHNA and CDR2 YSLEER. Trimming stripped 1 base from V and 2 bases from J, with 6 bases between. For the CDR3, the DNA is TGCGCCAGCAGCCAAGCGATGGCCTACGAGCAGTACTTC. It is translated as CASSQAMAYEQYF.

The sample holds one count of this clone. The chain joins TRBV7-8 to TRBJ2-1; TRBD2 matches 10 bases. Germline CDR1 reads SGHVS; CDR2 reads FQNEAQ. The length of the CDR3 is 19 residues. V was clipped by 3 bases and J by 5 bases; unmatched bases: 16. The CDR3 loop is CASSFLSGRALGRHNEQFF. The DNA of the CDR3 is TGTGCCAGCAGCTTCCTAAGCGGGAGGGCCTTAGGTCGTCACAATGAGCAGTTCTTC.

The DNA for the CDR3 is TGTGCCATGGGACAGGCGAGCTCCTATAATTCACCCCTCCACTTT. Protein product: CAMGQASSYNSPLHF. This chain links TRBV30 with TRBJ1-6, with 8 bases matching TRBD1. The V gene's germline CDR1 is GTSNPN and CDR2 SVGIG (reference sequence). CDR3 length: 15 residues. J gave up 0 bases and V 8 bases, and 6 bases lay outside the gene matches.

V is TRBV30 and J is TRBJ2-5, with TRBD2 identical over 7 bases. In germline, CDR1 is GTSNPN, CDR2 SVGIG (reference sequence). The CDR3 runs 14 residues. V gave up 7 bases and J gave up 3 bases; unmatched junction bases: 11. CDR3 nucleotide sequence: TGTGCCTTAGGAGGGATCGGACTAGAAGAGACCCAGTACTTC. This translates into CALGGIGLEETQYF.

This rearrangement joins TRBV29-1 to TRBJ1-1, with D unresolved. V was trimmed by 3 bases and J by 0 bases, leaving 8 bases between them. Germline values: CDR1 SQVTM, CDR2 ANQGSEA. This CDR3 is 13 amino acids long. CDR3 nucleotides: TGCAGCGTTGAGGCAGTTATGAACACTGAAGCTTTCTTT. As protein: CSVEAVMNTEAFF.

This clone was seen only once. The chain recombines TRBV27 with TRBJ2-3; D is unclear. With 6 bases removed from V and 2 bases from J, the gap between germline ends came to 6 bases. The CDR3 length is 12 residues. Germline loops: CDR1 MNHEY, CDR2 SMNVEV (reference sequence). The CDR3 sequence is CASRTFTDTQYF. Here the CDR3 DNA reads TGTGCCAGCAGGACTTTCACAGATACGCAGTATTTT.

This chain connects TRBV19 to TRBJ1-5; D gene ambiguous. This CDR3 is 15 amino acids long. V dropped 3 bases and J dropped 0 bases, with 9 bases sitting between them. CDR1 and CDR2 (germline): LNHDA, SQIVND (reference sequence). For the CDR3, the DNA is TGTGCCAGTAGTATCCCGCCGTATAGCAATCAGCCCCAGCATTTT. Translating gives CASSIPPYSNQPQHF.

This chain uses TRBV27 with TRBJ1-2; 8 bases align to TRBD1. Trimming cost V 3 bases and J 6 bases; bases outside gene matches: 15. Per germline, CDR1 MNHEY and CDR2 SMNVEV (reference sequence). CDR3 length: 17 amino acids. CDR3 sequence: CASSLWGDRGTGNGYTF. The CDR3 bases are TGTGCCAGCAGTTTGTGGGGGGACCGAGGGACAGGTAATGGCTACACCTTC.

This chain links TRBV2 with TRBJ2-5, with 12 nucleotides matching TRBD2. Trimming cost V 1 base and J 6 bases; bases outside gene matches: 3. Germline values: CDR1 SNHLY, CDR2 FYNNEI. The CDR3 runs 15 residues. This CDR3 is CASSEGLAGAKTQYF. For the CDR3, the DNA is TGTGCCAGCAGTGAAGGACTAGCGGGAGCAAAGACCCAGTACTTC.

The chain is built from TRBV28 and TRBJ1-2; 8 nucleotides align to TRBD1. The germline CDR1 and CDR2 sequences are MDHEN and SYDVKM. V trimming: 6 bases; J trimming: 1 base; junction bases outside the gene matches: 7. This CDR3 region has 15 residues. DNA of the CDR3: TGTGCCAGCAGCTCGACAGGGGAGGGTAACTATGGCTACACCTTC. This gives the protein CASSSTGEGNYGYTF.

The CDR3 here is CASSLDFLRIQYF. The CDR3 coding sequence is TGTGCCAGCAGCTTAGATTTTCTCCGGATTCAGTACTTC. The chain recombines TRBV11-2 with TRBJ2-4; D not certain. Germline assignment: CDR1 SGHAT and CDR2 FQNNGV. Trimming cost V 0 bases and J 10 bases, with 10 bases left between them. This CDR3 has 13 amino acids.

The chain carries TRBV28 and TRBJ1-6; D uncertain. This CDR3 contains 14 residues. V was trimmed by 4 bases and J by 7 bases, leaving 11 bases between them. The germline gives CDR1 MDHEN, CDR2 SYDVKM. The chain's CDR3 is CASSSGVNNSPLHF. CDR3 nucleotides: TGTGCCAGCAGTTCCGGGGTAAACAATTCACCCCTCCACTTT.

The chain couples TRBV25-1 to TRBJ1-4; D is possibly TRBD1 (5 bases). Germline-derived CDR1 and CDR2 are MGHDK and SYGVNS. There are 15 residues in the CDR3. V was trimmed by 2 bases and J by 3 bases, leaving 10 bases between them. CDR3 nucleotide sequence: TGTGCCAGCAGTGAACCGGGGGGTCCTAATGAAAAACTGTTTTTT. This codes for CASSEPGGPNEKLFF. The entire variable domain, with the rest obtained from reference TRBV25-1 and TRBJ1-4, is as follows: EADIYQTPRYLVIGTGKKITLECSQTMGHDKMYWYQQDPGMELHLIHYSYGVNSTEKGDLSSESTVSRIRTEHFPLTLESARPSHTSQYLCASSEPGGPNEKLFFGSGTQLSVL.

The chain links TRBV27 to TRBJ2-7; D is unresolved. The CDR3 sequence is 12 residues long. V was cut by 3 bases and J by 3 bases, with 6 bases left in between. In germline, CDR1 is MNHEY, CDR2 SMNVEV (reference sequence). The DNA of the CDR3 is TGTGCCAGCAGTTTTGTGGTCTACGAGCAGTACTTC. It yields the protein CASSFVVYEQYF.

The chain couples TRBV5-4 to TRBJ1-2, with 7 positions matching TRBD1. V was pared by 4 bases and J by 4 bases, with 10 bases of the junction left unmatched. The CDR3 is 15 residues long. CDR1 SGHNT and CDR2 YYREEE come from the germline V gene (reference sequence). As DNA, the CDR3 is TGTGCCAGCAGCACCTACCGACAGGGAGCCTATGGCTACACCTTC. Encoded protein: CASSTYRQGAYGYTF.

This clone was detected a few times. The V call is TRBV9, the J call TRBJ2-2; 7 bases align to TRBD2. Trimming cost V 0 bases and J 8 bases; bases outside gene matches: 4. The CDR3 is 14 amino acids. CDR1 and CDR2 (germline): SGDLS, YYNGEE. The CDR3 DNA follows: TGTGCCAGCAGCGTAGACGGGAGGACGGGGGAGCTGTTTTTT. Translation: CASSVDGRTGELFF. Supplemented by reference TRBV9 and TRBJ2-2, the full variable domain reads DSGVTQTPKHLITATGQRVTLRCSPRSGDLSVYWYQQSLDQGLQFLIQYYNGEERAKGNILERFSAQQFPDLHSELNLSSLELGDSALYFCASSVDGRTGELFFGEGSRLTVL.

CDR3 loop: CASSLGRAGVRSYEQYF. The CDR3 bases are TGTGCCAGCAGTTTGGGGAGGGCGGGAGTACGCTCCTACGAGCAGTACTTC. This chain uses TRBV28 with TRBJ2-7; 7 bases align to TRBD2. The CDR3 has 17 residues. V gave up 3 bases and J gave up 0 bases; unmatched junction bases: 11. The V gene's germline CDR1 is MDHEN and CDR2 SYDVKM.